Listed below are T cell receptor beta chains from one sample, sequenced in a study of Ad26.COV2.S vaccination and SARS-CoV-2 variants. Using immunoSEQ multiplex PCR, the repertoire was profiled, and TCRdb retains in-frame clones only, with some absent. There are 300,000 to 400,000 clones in the sample; about 88% occur only once, and around 10% lies in the top ten. Here the sequenced sample was peripheral blood, taken in a trial of Ad26.COV2.S vaccine versus placebo. These TCRs come from a person between 18 and 60 years old who received the Ad26.COV2.S COVID-19 vaccine or a placebo. CDR3s leave out the opening cysteine and the closing phenylalanine or tryptophan. Fields, in order: CDR3 protein, V gene, J gene.

CDR3: ASSELSVRPF
V: TRBV6-1
J: TRBJ2-1

CDR3: ASSLSPRIGELF
V: TRBV28
J: TRBJ2-2

CDR3: ASSYSNGRKAF
V: TRBV6-5
J: TRBJ1-1

CDR3: ASSQDPSGSDTEAF
V: TRBV4-2
J: TRBJ1-1

CDR3: ASSYSGNTIY
V: TRBV6-6
J: TRBJ1-3

CDR3: ATALGGILNTEAF
V: TRBV6-5
J: TRBJ1-1

CDR3: ASSYSIRLAYEQY
V: TRBV6-2/TRBV6-3
J: TRBJ2-7

CDR3: ASSLTSGIDTQY
V: TRBV2
J: TRBJ2-3

CDR3: ASSLVGAREQF
V: TRBV5-1
J: TRBJ2-1

CDR3: AIRGPSRGGPDGELF
V: TRBV10-3
J: TRBJ2-2

CDR3: ASSQVQGANEQY
V: TRBV3-1/TRBV3-2
J: TRBJ2-7

CDR3: ASSPGTVNYGYT
V: TRBV4-2
J: TRBJ1-2

CDR3: ASSYLEGNEQF
V: TRBV5-1
J: TRBJ2-1

CDR3: ASSLTGRGTEAF
V: TRBV6-2/TRBV6-3
J: TRBJ1-1

CDR3: ASSLTRQGANEQY
V: TRBV7-9
J: TRBJ2-7

CDR3: ASSPDGTNYGYT
V: TRBV6-2/TRBV6-3
J: TRBJ1-2

CDR3: ASSLWAGTTGGNTEAF
V: TRBV28
J: TRBJ1-1

CDR3: ASSQYPPSEQY
V: TRBV16
J: TRBJ2-7

CDR3: ASTSPGTTSYEQY
V: TRBV28
J: TRBJ2-7

CDR3: ASTTDRNTEAF
V: TRBV10-1
J: TRBJ1-1

CDR3: ASSQGARSRGTEAF
V: TRBV4-3
J: TRBJ1-1

CDR3: ASSLGGEYNEQF
V: TRBV5-1
J: TRBJ2-1

CDR3: ASSTRDHNEQF
V: TRBV28
J: TRBJ2-1

CDR3: ASVQTGDGGEKLF
V: TRBV3-1/TRBV3-2
J: TRBJ1-4

CDR3: AISESVGEQY
V: TRBV10-3
J: TRBJ2-7

CDR3: ASSFKGDTEAF
V: TRBV5-1
J: TRBJ1-1

CDR3: ASSPRGQALSTYNEQF
V: TRBV7-2
J: TRBJ2-1